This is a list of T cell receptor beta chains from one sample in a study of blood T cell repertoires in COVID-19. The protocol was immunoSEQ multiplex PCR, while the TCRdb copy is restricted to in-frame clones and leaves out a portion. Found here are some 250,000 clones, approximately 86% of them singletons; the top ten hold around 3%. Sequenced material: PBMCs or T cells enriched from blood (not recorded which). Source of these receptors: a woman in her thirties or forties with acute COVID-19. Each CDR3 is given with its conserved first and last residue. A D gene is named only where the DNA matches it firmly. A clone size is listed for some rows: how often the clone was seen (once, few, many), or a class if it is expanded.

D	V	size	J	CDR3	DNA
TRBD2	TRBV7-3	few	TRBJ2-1	CASSLMRGGRRNGEQFF	TGTGCCAGCAGCTTAATGAGGGGCGGGAGACGGAATGGAGAGCAGTTCTTC
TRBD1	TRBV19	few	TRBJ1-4	CASSLQGARGEKLFF	TGTGCCAGTAGTTTACAGGGGGCGCGGGGTGAAAAACTGTTTTTT
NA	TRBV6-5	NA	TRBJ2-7	CASRTSVGGYEQYF	TGTGCCAGCAGAACCTCGGTGGGAGGCTACGAGCAGTACTTC
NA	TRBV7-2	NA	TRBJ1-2	CASSFGDGASYGYTF	TGTGCCAGCAGCTTCGGAGACGGAGCATCATATGGCTACACCTTC
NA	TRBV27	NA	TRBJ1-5	CASSLSLNQPQHF	TGTGCCAGCAGTTTATCCCTTAATCAGCCCCAGCATTTT
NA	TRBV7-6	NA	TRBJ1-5	CASSPGSGSNQPQHF	TGTGCCAGCAGCCCCGGGAGCGGTAGCAATCAGCCCCAGCATTTT
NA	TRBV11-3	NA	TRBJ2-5	CASSAGGGTQYF	TGTGCCAGCAGCGCTGGCGGTGGGACCCAGTACTTC
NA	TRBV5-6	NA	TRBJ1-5	CASSFLSGSNQPQHF	TGTGCCAGCAGCTTTTTGTCGGGTAGCAATCAGCCCCAGCATTTT
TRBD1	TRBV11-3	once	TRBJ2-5	CASSTRDREVETQYF	TGTGCCAGCAGCACAAGGGACAGGGAGGTAGAGACCCAGTACTTC
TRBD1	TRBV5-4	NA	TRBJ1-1	CASSLGTGGRTEAFF	TGTGCCAGCAGCTTGGGGACAGGGGGCCGGACTGAAGCTTTCTTT
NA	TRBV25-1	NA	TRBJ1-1	CASSGVGRNTEAFF	TGTGCCAGCAGTGGGGTAGGGAGAAACACTGAAGCTTTCTTT
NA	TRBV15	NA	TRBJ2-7	CATSRATSDYEQYF	TGTGCCACCAGCAGAGCAACTAGTGACTACGAGCAGTACTTC
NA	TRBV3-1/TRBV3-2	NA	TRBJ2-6	CASSQLDRSSGANVLTF	TGTGCCAGCAGCCAACTCGACAGGAGCTCTGGGGCCAACGTCCTGACTTTC
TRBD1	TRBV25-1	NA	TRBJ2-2	CASSDRGQPNTGELFF	TGTGCCAGCAGTGATAGGGGGCAACCGAACACCGGGGAGCTGTTTTTT
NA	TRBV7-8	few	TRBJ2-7	CASSLVGGMSYEQYF	TGTGCCAGCAGCTTAGTCGGCGGGATGTCCTACGAGCAGTACTTC
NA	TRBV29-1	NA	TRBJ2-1	CSVEAQGTYNEQFF	TGCAGCGTTGAAGCACAGGGAACCTACAATGAGCAGTTCTTC
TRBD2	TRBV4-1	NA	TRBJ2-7	CASSQAGGPSYEQYF	TGCGCCAGCAGCCAGGCGGGAGGGCCCTCTTACGAGCAGTACTTC
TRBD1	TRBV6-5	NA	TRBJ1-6	CASRLGQAPLHF	TGTGCCAGCAGACTTGGACAGGCCCCCCTCCACTTT
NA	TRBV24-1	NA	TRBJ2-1	CATSGVLYNEQFF	TGTGCCACCAGTGGCGTCCTCTACAATGAGCAGTTCTTC
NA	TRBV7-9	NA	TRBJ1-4	CASSPGERDEKLFF	TGTGCCAGCAGCCCGGGAGAGAGGGATGAAAAACTGTTTTTT
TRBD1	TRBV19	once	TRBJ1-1	CAIRQGVDAFF	TGTGCCATCAGACAGGGGGTCGACGCTTTCTTT
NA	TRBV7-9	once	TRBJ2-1	CASSLAGSYNEQFF	TGTGCCAGCAGCTTAGCGGGCAGCTACAATGAGCAGTTCTTC
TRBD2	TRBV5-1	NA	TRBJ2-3	CASSFPTSGRADTDTQYF	TGCGCCAGCAGCTTCCCTACAAGCGGGAGGGCCGACACAGATACGCAGTATTTT
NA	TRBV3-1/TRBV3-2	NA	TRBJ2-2	CASSQPSGTSNTGELFF	TGTGCCAGCAGCCAACCTTCGGGAACATCGAACACCGGGGAGCTGTTTTTT
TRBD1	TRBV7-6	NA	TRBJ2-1	CASSTRQGNEQFF	TGTGCCAGCAGCACCCGACAGGGGAATGAGCAGTTCTTC
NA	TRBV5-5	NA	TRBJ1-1	CASSAGEVTEAFF	TGTGCCAGCAGCGCTGGGGAGGTCACTGAAGCTTTCTTT
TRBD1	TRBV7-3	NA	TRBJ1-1	CASSPSAGTAEAFF	TGTGCCAGCAGCCCTAGTGCCGGGACAGCTGAAGCTTTCTTT
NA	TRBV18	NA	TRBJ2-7	CASSPGISYEQYF	TGTGCCAGCTCACCCGGGATCTCCTACGAGCAGTACTTC
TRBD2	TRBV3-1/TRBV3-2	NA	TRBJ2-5	CASSQGLAGMLETQYF	TGTGCCAGCAGCCAGGGACTAGCGGGAATGCTCGAGACCCAGTACTTC
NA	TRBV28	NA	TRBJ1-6	CASSLVTGLSPLHF	TGTGCCAGCAGTTTAGTTACAGGGTTGTCACCCCTCCACTTT
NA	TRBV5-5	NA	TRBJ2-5	CASSSGLTQETQYF	TGTGCCAGCAGCTCGGGACTCACCCAAGAGACCCAGTACTTC
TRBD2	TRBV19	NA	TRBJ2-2	CASRQLAGESGELFF	TGTGCCAGTAGGCAACTAGCGGGAGAGTCCGGGGAGCTGTTTTTT
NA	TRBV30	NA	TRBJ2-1	CAWSSKRTVTYNEQFF	TGTGCCTGGAGTTCGAAGCGGACGGTGACCTACAATGAGCAGTTCTTC
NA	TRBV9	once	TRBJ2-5	CASSPDRYQETQYF	TGTGCCAGCAGCCCGGACAGATACCAAGAGACCCAGTACTTC
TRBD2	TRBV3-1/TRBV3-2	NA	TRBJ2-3	CASSLTSGSGTDTQYF	TGTGCCAGCAGCCTGACTAGCGGGAGTGGGACAGATACGCAGTATTTT
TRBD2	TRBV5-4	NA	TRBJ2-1	CASSKGLAGGPAAYNEQFF	TGTGCCAGCAGCAAGGGACTAGCGGGAGGGCCCGCCGCCTACAATGAGCAGTTCTTC
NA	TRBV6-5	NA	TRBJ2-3	CASSRRPGDTQYF	TGTGCCAGCAGTCGCCGTCCCGGGGATACGCAGTATTTT
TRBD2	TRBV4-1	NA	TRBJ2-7	CASSQTLSGRFSYEQYF	TGCGCCAGCAGCCAAACCCTTAGCGGGAGGTTCTCCTACGAGCAGTACTTC
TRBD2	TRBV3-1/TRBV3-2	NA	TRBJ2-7	CASSQTSGFYEQYF	TGTGCCAGCAGCCAGACTAGCGGGTTCTACGAGCAGTACTTC
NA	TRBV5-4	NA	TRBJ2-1	CASSSYRDSNNEQFF	TGTGCCAGCAGCTCCTACCGGGACTCCAACAATGAGCAGTTCTTC
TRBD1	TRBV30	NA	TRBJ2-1	CAWSGSDRGRREQFF	TGTGCCTGGAGTGGTTCGGACAGGGGGCGGCGTGAGCAGTTCTTC
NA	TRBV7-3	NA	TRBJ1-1	CASSSGTGGTEAFF	TGTGCCAGCAGCTCCGGGACGGGGGGCACTGAAGCTTTCTTT
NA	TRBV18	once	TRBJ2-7	CASSGGRATYEQYF	TGTGCCAGCTCCGGGGGTCGGGCTACCTACGAGCAGTACTTC
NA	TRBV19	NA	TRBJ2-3	CASSITGTDTQYF	TGTGCCAGTAGTATAACAGGAACAGATACGCAGTATTTT
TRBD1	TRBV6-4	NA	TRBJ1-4	CASSEQGGDEKLFF	TGTGCCAGCAGTGAACAGGGGGGAGATGAAAAACTGTTTTTT
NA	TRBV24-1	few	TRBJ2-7	CATSVGSGYEQYF	TGTGCCACCAGTGTTGGAAGCGGTTACGAGCAGTACTTC
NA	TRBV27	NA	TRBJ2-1	CASSFFKSSYNEQFF	TGTGCCAGCAGTTTTTTCAAGAGCTCCTACAATGAGCAGTTCTTC
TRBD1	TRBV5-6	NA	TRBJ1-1	CASSPGTGNTEAFF	TGTGCCAGCAGCCCAGGGACAGGGAACACTGAAGCTTTCTTT
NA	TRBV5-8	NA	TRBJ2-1	CASSFGVFNEQFF	TGTGCCAGCAGTTTCGGGGTTTTTAATGAGCAGTTCTTC
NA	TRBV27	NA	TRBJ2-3	CASSLGRRDGTDTQYF	TGTGCCAGCAGTTTAGGAAGGCGGGACGGGACAGATACGCAGTATTTT
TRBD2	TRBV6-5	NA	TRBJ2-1	CASSYGAGGPNEQFF	TGTGCCAGCAGTTACGGAGCGGGAGGGCCCAATGAGCAGTTCTTC
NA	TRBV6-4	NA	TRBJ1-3	CASSDPTKPGNTIYF	TGTGCCAGCAGTGATCCCACAAAACCTGGAAACACCATATATTTT
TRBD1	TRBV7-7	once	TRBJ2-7	CASSPGQGVYEQYF	TGTGCTAGCAGCCCGGGACAGGGGGTCTACGAGCAGTACTTC